This T cell receptor beta chain was identified in a study of T cell responses to AZD1222 COVID-19 vaccine (dated by TCRdb to about 2021). Study-level background: AZD1222 recipients given second doses at about 4 weeks or at about 12 weeks were pooled, since spike-specific TCR depth and breadth were not found to differ between the two schedules. Trial participants were enrolled by age into subgroups of 18-55, 56-69 and 70-plus years, and roughly 150, 30 and 60 TCR-sequenced participants, respectively, were included in these subgroups. A total of 230 to 250 trial participants underwent TCR sequencing, of whom 200 to 220 had received two doses of AZD1222 and about 25 had received two doses of the MenACWY control vaccine. The paper as a whole reports these results and caveats: The vaccine-associated CD4 TCRs covered the entire spike protein, and the dominant responses fell in regions 160-218 and 743-854. After two AZD1222 doses, both the breadth and the depth of spike-specific TCRs were significantly higher than at day 0 and than in MenACWY recipients. Participants were mostly white British, with more females than males. The authors suggested clonal diversity may have been underestimated. Nearly half of unique spike-specific TCRs reportedly recognized epitopes outside regions mutated in the B.1.351 and B.1.1.7 variants. Conclusions about previously exposed vaccinees are limited because only six or seven AZD1222 recipients were SARS-CoV-2 seropositive at baseline. Because no day 14 peak-response samples were available, repertoires were characterized only after the peak T cell response. In the small 56-69-year group, the increase in depth fell short of significance, most likely because of low power.

This specimen's time point label, per the study, means: baseline before first vaccination. Vaccinee samples were obtained from the UK trials COV001 and COV002, which included a single-blind randomized controlled phase 2/3 trial of AZD1222 (ChAdOx1 nCoV-19) in healthy adults. For TCRbeta chain sequencing, PBMC samples from trial participants were taken at day 0 and at day 28 after the second dose. The junction shows trimming of 4 bases on V and 2 bases on J, and the gene matches do not reach 6 bases of it. Reading from cysteine to phenylalanine, the CDR3 counts 15 amino acids. Only the CDR3 DNA stays, 45 bases, in frame from base 1. CDR1 and CDR2 were assigned from the germline V gene as SGHRS and YFSETQ. The CDR3 regions of human TCRbeta chains were analyzed by immunosequencing. The original methods were these. TCRs in the repertoires were matched against a reference library of SARS-CoV-2-specific TCRs that had been generated with the MIRA antigen-specificity platform. Breadth meant the fraction of unique TCRs that were SARS-CoV-2-associated, whereas depth meant the fraction of total T cells that were SARS-CoV-2-associated. Using the MIRA data, each spike-specific TCR was assigned both to the spike region to which the TCR was reactive and to a CD4 or CD8 class. Log10-transformed breadth and depth values were compared by one-way ANOVA with Sidak's multiple comparisons tests. TCRdb mirrors the immuneACCESS table, restricted to in-frame sequences. Some clones are absent from its copies; in checked studies, under half trace to an unresolved V gene, and the reason for the others is unknown. V and J calls and clone size are given by that table; D and trimming were obtained from the DNA. This sample comprises some 140,000 clones, roughly 90% of them detected only once. Under 20% of the sample rests with the top ten.

Points on this clone: Its antigen is not yet known. No quality values exist for individual bases; no much larger clone is one base distant.

The sequenced sample was peripheral blood, obtained on day 0 of AZD1222 vaccination. The receptor was derived from an adult in good health. This chain is built from TRBV5-1 and TRBJ2-5; 9 nucleotides in the junction match TRBD1. The CDR3 reads CASSQEGTGQETQYF. The DNA sequence is given as TGCGCCAGCAGCCAAGAGGGGACAGGGCAAGAGACCCAGTACTTC.